This T cell receptor (beta chain) was captured by sequencing in a study of radiotherapy plus CTLA-4 blockade in lung cancer. Study-wide context: Roughly 17% of patients responded objectively, and about 32% achieved disease control. Broader study findings: Researchers report tumor-derived TCR clones expanding in blood after radiotherapy plus ipilimumab. Interferon-beta and early blood T cell clone dynamics reportedly predicted response best.

Assay used: immunoSEQ multiplex PCR; TCRdb lists only in-frame clones, some missing. The sample has roughly 30,000 clones, 70% to 80% seen once. Between the trimmed V and J ends, which lost 2 bases and 4 bases, there was a span of 11 bases. There are 14 residues in the CDR3. The germline CDR1 and CDR2 sequences are SGHTA and FQGNSA. Receiving focal radiation plus CTLA-4 blockade with ipilimumab were patients who had chemo-refractory metastatic non-small-cell lung cancer. With regard to this clone: Its antigen is not known.

This chain connects TRBV7-2 to TRBJ1-1, with D hard to call. The source of this sequence is a human donor with non-small cell lung cancer who had stable disease on radiotherapy plus ipilimumab. The sequencing used peripheral blood, collected from a patient treated with radiotherapy plus ipilimumab. The CDR3 loop is CASSLKKGGTEAFF. In DNA, the CDR3 is TGTGCCAGCAGCTTAAAAAAAGGAGGCACTGAAGCTTTCTTT.